This T cell receptor beta chain stems from a study of blood T cell repertoires in COVID-19. CDR1 LNHNV and CDR2 YYDKDF come from the germline V gene (reference sequence). The CDR3 is made up of 15 amino acids. V lost 3 bases to trimming and J lost 4 bases, with 14 bases between them. TCRdb's table, derived via immunoSEQ multiplex PCR, lists solely in-frame clones and lacks some. The sample includes 30,000 or so clones, around 82% of them seen just once. The source is a man over 45 with acute or convalescent COVID-19. The gene calls are TRBV15 and TRBJ2-3, with a weak D call TRBD2 (5 bases). Sample: peripheral blood. CDR3 sequence (DNA): TGTGCCACCAGCAGTCATGTACTAGGGTCAGATACGCAGTATTTT. The encoded protein is CATSSHVLGSDTQYF.